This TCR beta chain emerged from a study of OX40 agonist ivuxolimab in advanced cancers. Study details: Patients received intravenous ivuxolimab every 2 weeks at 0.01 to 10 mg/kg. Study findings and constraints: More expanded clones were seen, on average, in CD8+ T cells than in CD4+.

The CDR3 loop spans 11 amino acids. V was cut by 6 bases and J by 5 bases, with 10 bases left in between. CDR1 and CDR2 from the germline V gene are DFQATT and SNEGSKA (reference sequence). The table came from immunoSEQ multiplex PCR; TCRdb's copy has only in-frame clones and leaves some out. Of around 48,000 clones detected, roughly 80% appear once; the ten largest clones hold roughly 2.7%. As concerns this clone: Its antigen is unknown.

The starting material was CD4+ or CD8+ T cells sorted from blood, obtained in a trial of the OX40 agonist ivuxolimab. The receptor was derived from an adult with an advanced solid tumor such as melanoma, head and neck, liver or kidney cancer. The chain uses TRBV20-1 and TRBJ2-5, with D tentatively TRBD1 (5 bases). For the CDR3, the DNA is TGCAGTGCACAGGTGGGGGAGACCCAGTACTTC. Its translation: CSAQVGETQYF.